One sample yielded the 22 T cell receptor beta chains listed below, sequenced in a study of T cells in lung cancer brain metastases. Sequencing used immunoSEQ multiplex PCR; TCRdb keeps in-frame clones, though not all of them. This table holds roughly 5,000 clones, approximately 87% found once. The sequenced sample consisted of tumor tissue from a brain metastasis. The receptors come from a woman between 45 and 60 years old with non-small cell lung cancer that had spread to the brain.

This chain connects TRBV28 to TRBJ2-2; D might be TRBD2 (5 bases). The CDR3 consists of 15 residues. Trimming left V 6 bases short and J 7 bases short, with 18 bases between. Germline values: CDR1 MDHEN, CDR2 SYDVKM. The CDR3 reads CASSPGLAFDGELFF. The CDR3 DNA sequence: TGTGCCAGCAGCCCTGGACTCGCTTTCGACGGGGAGCTGTTTTTT.

The chain uses TRBV14 and TRBJ2-7; TRBD2 might be the D (7 bases). Germline V CDR1 and CDR2: SGHDN, FVKESK. This CDR3 is built from 12 residues. V was pared by 4 bases and J by 6 bases, with 10 bases between. The CDR3 DNA follows: TGTGCCAGCAGCCGGGGGGGGCGCGAGCAGTACTTC. Translation: CASSRGGREQYF.

This clone was observed a single time. This sequence joins TRBV19 and TRBJ2-5, with TRBD1 identical over 8 bases. The CDR3 has 15 residues. V lost 3 bases to trimming and J lost 2 bases; unmatched junction nucleotides: 5. The germline V gene has CDR1 LNHDA and CDR2 SQIVND (reference sequence). The DNA for the CDR3 is TGTGCCAGTAGTATCGGCGGACAGGGTCAAGAGACCCAGTACTTC. This gives the protein CASSIGGQGQETQYF.

This sequence joins TRBV28 and TRBJ2-7; TRBD2 matches at 7 bases. Germline V gene sequence: CDR1 MDHEN, CDR2 SYDVKM. The CDR3 totals 13 residues. V shed 2 bases, J shed 7 bases, and the junction held 5 bases outside the gene matches. CDR3 residues: CASSLGTAGEQYF. CDR3 nucleotide sequence: TGTGCCAGCAGTTTAGGAACAGCGGGGGAGCAGTACTTC.

This chain connects TRBV9 to TRBJ1-1; D gene unclear. The CDR3 sequence is 14 residues long. Germline CDR1 is SGDLS and CDR2 is YYNGEE. Between the trimmed V and J ends, which lost 3 bases and 4 bases, there was a span of 13 bases. The DNA for the CDR3 is TGTGCCAGCAGCGGGGGAATATTGGCCACTGAAGCTTTCTTT. Its translation is CASSGGILATEAFF.

The chain carries TRBV18 and TRBJ2-2; D might be TRBD1 (6 bases). This CDR3 spans 15 amino acids. CDR1 is KGHSH and CDR2 is LQKENI in the germline V gene. V was pared by 6 bases and J by 5 bases, with 16 bases between. The CDR3 DNA reads as TGTGCCAGCTCCCGGGGACACTCTGGGACCGGGGAGCTGTTTTTT. Residues: CASSRGHSGTGELFF.

The V and J genes are TRBV29-1 and TRBJ1-3; D might be TRBD1 (5 bases). Germline assignment: CDR1 SQVTM and CDR2 ANQGSEA. Trimming removed 1 base from V and 11 bases from J, with 18 bases in between. The CDR3 loop spans 14 amino acids. For the CDR3, the DNA is TGCAGCGTTGAAGCCGGGGGAAGATATGGCGCCATATATTTT. It is translated as CSVEAGGRYGAIYF.

The rearrangement links TRBV30 to TRBJ2-7; possibly TRBD1 for D (5 bases). The germline V and J ends were trimmed by 1 base and 5 bases, with 18 bases remaining between them. Looked up from germline, CDR1 is GTSNPN and CDR2 is SVGIG (reference sequence). This CDR3 has 15 amino acids. CDR3 sequence (DNA): TGTGCCTGGAGTGAAGGTGACAGAACGATCGACGAGCAGTACTTC. Translated, it gives CAWSEGDRTIDEQYF.

V usage is TRBV7-2 and J usage is TRBJ1-4; D not certain. This CDR3 is built from 13 residues. Germline CDR1 reads SGHTA; CDR2 reads FQGNSA. The V gene lost 2 bases and the J gene lost 7 bases, with 8 bases spanning the gap. The CDR3 region has the DNA TGTGCCAGCAGCTTAAATGTCGGTGAAAAACTGTTTTTT. It specifies CASSLNVGEKLFF.

This chain links TRBV28 with TRBJ1-1; possible D gene TRBD1, 6 bases. The germline V gene encodes CDR1 MDHEN and CDR2 SYDVKM. The CDR3 contains 13 residues. V lost 6 bases to trimming and J lost 2 bases, with 10 bases between them. Here the CDR3 DNA reads TGTGCCAGCAGGTGGACAGCCAACACTGAAGCTTTCTTT. Translating it yields CASRWTANTEAFF.

The chain employs TRBV27 and TRBJ2-7, with TRBD2 matching 7 bases. Trimming at V came to 0 bases and at J to 6 bases, leaving 11 bases not matched to a gene. The CDR3 covers 16 residues. Germline V gene lookup returns CDR1 MNHEY and CDR2 SMNVEV (reference sequence). CDR3 DNA sequence: TGTGCCAGCAGTTTATCCATCGCCGGGACTATAGCCGAGCAGTACTTC. Amino acids: CASSLSIAGTIAEQYF.

This rearrangement joins TRBV7-9 to TRBJ2-1; tentative D call: TRBD2 (6 bases). V was shortened by 1 base and J by 9 bases, with 10 bases between the two germline ends. Germline V gene lookup returns CDR1 SEHNR and CDR2 FQNEAQ (reference sequence). The CDR3 sequence is 13 residues long. The CDR3 sequence: CASSLGGVAEQFF. The CDR3 bases are TGTGCCAGCAGCTTAGGCGGGGTGGCTGAGCAGTTCTTC.

This clone was seen once. One end of the junction fails to match germline, which may point to a read error. Here the CDR3 DNA reads TGTGCCAGCACCTTAGGGGGGGCGCGGGGCTACACCTTC. Its protein is CASTLGGARGYTF. The V gene is TRBV7-2, the J gene TRBJ1-2; the D gene is possibly TRBD1 (6 bases). CDR1 and CDR2 from the germline V gene are SGHTA and FQGNSA. CDR3 length equals 13 residues.

This chain uses TRBV6-5 with TRBJ2-2; TRBD1 is a possible D gene (6 bases). The CDR3 consists of 14 residues. Germline lookup yields CDR1 MNHEY and CDR2 SVGAGI. V lost 8 bases and J lost 10, with 20 bases in between. The chain's CDR3 is CASRRPGTRLELFF. In DNA form, the CDR3 reads TGTGCCAGCCGACGACCCGGGACACGGTTGGAGCTGTTTTTT.

The chain joins TRBV9 to TRBJ2-7, with 12 bases that match TRBD2. J gave up 4 bases and V 0 bases, and 11 bases lay outside the gene matches. CDR3 length: 18 residues. Germline CDR1 reads SGDLS; CDR2 reads YYNGEE. The CDR3, as DNA: TGTGCCAGCAGCGTAGTAAGACTAGCGGGAGCCGGCGTGTACGAGCAGTACTTC. Translating gives CASSVVRLAGAGVYEQYF.

This chain joins TRBV10-2 and TRBJ2-1, with 11 bases matching TRBD2. The germline V gene encodes CDR1 WSHSY and CDR2 SAAADI. Unmatched junction bases numbered 9, after V lost 8 bases and J lost 6 bases. This CDR3 has 15 amino acids. This chain's CDR3 is CASSVAGTSGNEQFF. The CDR3 bases are TGCGCCAGCTCCGTAGCGGGGACTAGCGGCAATGAGCAGTTCTTC.

V usage is TRBV18 and J usage is TRBJ1-1, with 8 bases that match TRBD1. This CDR3 contains 12 residues. Germline V gene lookup returns CDR1 KGHSH and CDR2 LQKENI. V lost 3 bases and J lost 6; bases outside the gene matches: 0. CDR3 amino acids: CASSPRGPEAFF. CDR3 nucleotides: TGTGCCAGCTCACCCAGGGGGCCTGAAGCTTTCTTT.

The V call is TRBV18, the J call TRBJ1-5, with 9 bases lining up with TRBD1. The DNA end is a closer match to TRBJ2-3, so the J assignment may be wrong. The CDR3 spans 16 residues. Germline-derived CDR1 and CDR2 are KGHSH and LQKENI. As DNA, the CDR3 is TGTGCCAGCTCACCATTGGGGACAGGGAGCTATCAGCCCCAGTATTTT. This translates into CASSPLGTGSYQPQYF.

This chain joins TRBV28 and TRBJ1-2; 10 bases agree with TRBD1. This CDR3 region has 13 residues. With 10 bases clipped from V and 0 bases from J, the junction kept 2 bases outside the gene matches. Germline CDR1 MDHEN, CDR2 SYDVKM. CDR3 amino acids: CAIGQGANYGYTF. As DNA, the CDR3 is TGTGCCATCGGACAGGGGGCTAACTATGGCTACACCTTC.

V and J are TRBV7-2 and TRBJ2-1; 8 bases are a match to TRBD2. This CDR3 spans 15 amino acids. The junction had 13 bases not matched to a gene; V was cut back by 5 bases and J by 10 bases. The germline V gene encodes CDR1 SGHTA and CDR2 FQGNSA. CDR3 nucleotides: TGTGCCAGCAGCCCCCGGGGCGGGAGGTGGGAAGAGCAGTTCTTC. Amino acid sequence: CASSPRGGRWEEQFF.

This chain connects TRBV28 to TRBJ2-6, with D perhaps matching TRBD1 (6 bases). Per the germline V gene, CDR1 is MDHEN and CDR2 is SYDVKM. Trimming pared 8 bases from V and 2 bases from J, leaving 19 bases between. This CDR3 spans 17 amino acids. CDR3 sequence (DNA): TGTGCCAGCGCTGTGGGCCAGGGGAAGGCTGGGGCCAACGTCCTGACTTTC. It yields the protein CASAVGQGKAGANVLTF.

This CDR3 reads CASSPETGVYQPQHF. The CDR3 DNA is TGTGCCAGCAGCCCCGAAACAGGGGTTTATCAGCCCCAGCATTTT. V and J are TRBV2 and TRBJ1-5; 7 bases align to TRBD1. This CDR3 is built from 15 residues. CDR1 and CDR2 (germline): SNHLY, FYNNEI. After removal of 6 bases from V and 5 bases from J, the junction contained 10 bases not matched to a gene.